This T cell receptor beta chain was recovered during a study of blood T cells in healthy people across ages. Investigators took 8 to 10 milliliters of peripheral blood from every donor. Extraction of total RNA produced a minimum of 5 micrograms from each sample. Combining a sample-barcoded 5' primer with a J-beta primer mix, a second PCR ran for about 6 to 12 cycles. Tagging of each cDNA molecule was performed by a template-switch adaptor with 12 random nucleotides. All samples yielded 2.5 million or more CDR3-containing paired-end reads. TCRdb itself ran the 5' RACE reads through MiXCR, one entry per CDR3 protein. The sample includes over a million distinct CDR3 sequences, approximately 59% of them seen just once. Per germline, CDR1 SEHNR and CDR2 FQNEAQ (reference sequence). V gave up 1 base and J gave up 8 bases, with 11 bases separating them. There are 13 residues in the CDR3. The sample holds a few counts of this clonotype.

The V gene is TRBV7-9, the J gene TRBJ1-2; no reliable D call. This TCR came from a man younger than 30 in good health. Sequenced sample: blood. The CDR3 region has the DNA TGTGCCAGCAGCTTAGAAGGAGCAAGGGGCTACACCTTC. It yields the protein CASSLEGARGYTF.